This T cell receptor beta chain was found in a study of T cell responses to AZD1222 COVID-19 vaccine. Trimming cost V 5 bases and J 2 bases; bases outside gene matches: 8. Per germline, CDR1 SGDLS and CDR2 YYNGEE. The CDR3 totals 16 residues. Profiled with immunoSEQ multiplex PCR; TCRdb holds only in-frame clones, not every one. The repertoire holds over 100,000 clones, 90% seen once, with less than 9% in the top ten. Notes on the study in general: Donors were chiefly white British, with a greater number of females, and clonal diversity was perhaps underestimated.

In the case of this clone: As yet, its antigen is unknown.

Sequencing was performed on peripheral blood, taken on day 0 of AZD1222 vaccination. The chain is built from TRBV9 and TRBJ1-2; 11 nucleotides align to TRBD1. The TCR comes from an adult in good health. CDR3 amino acids: CASRSGTGGRNYGYTF. CDR3 nucleotide sequence: TGTGCCAGCAGATCCGGGACAGGGGGTCGGAACTATGGCTACACCTTC.